A selection of T cell receptor beta chains follows, all from one sample in a study of blood T cell repertoires in COVID-19. The data were produced by immunoSEQ multiplex PCR, yet TCRdb's version contains in-frame clones alone and is incomplete. The sample consists of some 120,000 clones, more than 70% of them appearing once. Sequenced material: peripheral blood. The receptors originated from a man in his sixties or seventies with acute or convalescent COVID-19. Both conserved end residues are part of each CDR3. Each record gives: clone size, D gene, V gene, J gene, CDR3 DNA, CDR3 protein. The D gene is left open where the match is weak. The size entry is marked missing in some rows and otherwise reads once, few, many or a size class.

clone size: .; D gene: .; V gene: TRBV2; J gene: TRBJ2-1; CDR3 DNA: TGTGCCAGCAGTCCGGATTCGGGTTTTGAGTTCTTC; CDR3 protein: CASSPDSGFEFF
clone size: .; D gene: TRBD2; V gene: TRBV5-4; J gene: TRBJ2-5; CDR3 DNA: TGTGCCAGCAGCTCCGGTGGGGGGGAGGGAGAGACCCAGTACTTC; CDR3 protein: CASSSGGGEGETQYF
clone size: .; D gene: .; V gene: TRBV6-4; J gene: TRBJ2-1; CDR3 DNA: TGTGCCAGCAGTGACTCGGCAGGGGGGAATGAGCAGTTCTTC; CDR3 protein: CASSDSAGGNEQFF
clone size: .; D gene: .; V gene: TRBV6-6; J gene: TRBJ1-1; CDR3 DNA: TGTGCCAGCAGTTACGAGTTGAACACTGAAGCTTTCTTT; CDR3 protein: CASSYELNTEAFF
clone size: once; D gene: .; V gene: TRBV12-3/TRBV12-4; J gene: TRBJ1-1; CDR3 DNA: TGTGCCAGCCAGTCAAACACTGAAGCTTTCTTT; CDR3 protein: CASQSNTEAFF
clone size: .; D gene: .; V gene: TRBV4-2; J gene: TRBJ1-6; CDR3 DNA: TGTGCCAGCAGCCAAGACCCCACAGGGTTTAATTCACCCCTCCACTTT; CDR3 protein: CASSQDPTGFNSPLHF
clone size: .; D gene: .; V gene: TRBV7-8; J gene: TRBJ1-5; CDR3 DNA: TGTGCCAGCAGCTTAGACAGGGTCGATCAGCCCCAGCATTTT; CDR3 protein: CASSLDRVDQPQHF
clone size: .; D gene: TRBD2; V gene: TRBV7-3; J gene: TRBJ2-1; CDR3 DNA: TGTGCCAGCAGCCGGGGGGGGAAAAATGAGCAGTTCTTC; CDR3 protein: CASSRGGKNEQFF
clone size: few; D gene: TRBD1; V gene: TRBV25-1; J gene: TRBJ2-2; CDR3 DNA: TGTGCCAGCAGTGAATCGGGAACAGGGGTCACCGGGGAGCTGTTTTTT; CDR3 protein: CASSESGTGVTGELFF
clone size: .; D gene: .; V gene: TRBV28; J gene: TRBJ2-1; CDR3 DNA: TGTGCCAGCAGTCCGGGTGGAAAGGATGAGCAGTTCTTC; CDR3 protein: CASSPGGKDEQFF
clone size: .; D gene: .; V gene: TRBV5-4; J gene: TRBJ2-3; CDR3 DNA: TGTGCCAGCAGCTTGTCGGGGAACTTGTACACAGATACGCAGTATTTT; CDR3 protein: CASSLSGNLYTDTQYF
clone size: once; D gene: TRBD1; V gene: TRBV5-1; J gene: TRBJ2-2; CDR3 DNA: TGCGCCAGCAGCGCAAGAACAGGGGACACCGGGGAGCTGTTTTTT; CDR3 protein: CASSARTGDTGELFF
clone size: few; D gene: .; V gene: TRBV11-3; J gene: TRBJ1-2; CDR3 DNA: TGTGCCAGCAGCAACCGAAACCACGACAGGCCCCTCGGCTATGGCTACACCTTC; CDR3 protein: CASSNRNHDRPLGYGYTF
clone size: .; D gene: .; V gene: TRBV11-2; J gene: TRBJ2-5; CDR3 DNA: TGTGCCAGCAGCTTAGTCAGGGCCCATCCCCAGTACTTC; CDR3 protein: CASSLVRAHPQYF
clone size: .; D gene: .; V gene: TRBV6-5; J gene: TRBJ2-1; CDR3 DNA: TGTGCCAGCAGGTCCGCGAGCGAGGGAAGCGAGCAGTTCTTC; CDR3 protein: CASRSASEGSEQFF
clone size: .; D gene: .; V gene: TRBV18; J gene: TRBJ1-2; CDR3 DNA: TGTGCCAGCTCACCAAGTGCACAGATTAACTATGGCTACACCTTC; CDR3 protein: CASSPSAQINYGYTF
clone size: once; D gene: .; V gene: TRBV3-1/TRBV3-2; J gene: TRBJ1-2; CDR3 DNA: TGTGCCAGCAGCCAAGCCATTGGAGGTAATGGCTACACCTTC; CDR3 protein: CASSQAIGGNGYTF
clone size: few; D gene: .; V gene: TRBV7-6; J gene: TRBJ1-5; CDR3 DNA: TGTGCCAGCAGCTTAGAGCAGGGTCTCAATCAGCCCCAGCATTTT; CDR3 protein: CASSLEQGLNQPQHF
clone size: once; D gene: .; V gene: TRBV21-1; J gene: TRBJ2-7; CDR3 DNA: TGTGCCAGCAGCAAAGCCCAGGACGGTCGAGGGGAGCAGTACTTC; CDR3 protein: CASSKAQDGRGEQYF
clone size: .; D gene: .; V gene: TRBV5-8; J gene: TRBJ2-1; CDR3 DNA: TGTGCCAGCAGCTTACAGGGCTGGGAGCAGTTCTTC; CDR3 protein: CASSLQGWEQFF
clone size: few; D gene: TRBD1; V gene: TRBV7-9; J gene: TRBJ1-6; CDR3 DNA: TGTGCCAGCAGCCCCCAGGGGGCGCGTAATTCACCCCTCCACTTT; CDR3 protein: CASSPQGARNSPLHF
clone size: .; D gene: .; V gene: TRBV21-1; J gene: TRBJ2-3; CDR3 DNA: TGTGCCAGCACCTTCCGGCAGGGCGTAACAGATACGCAGTATTTT; CDR3 protein: CASTFRQGVTDTQYF
clone size: .; D gene: TRBD2; V gene: TRBV7-6; J gene: TRBJ2-2; CDR3 DNA: TGTGCCAGCAGCTTATTTGTCAGGGAGGGTGTCGGGGAGCTGTTTTTT; CDR3 protein: CASSLFVREGVGELFF
clone size: .; D gene: .; V gene: TRBV7-2; J gene: TRBJ1-2; CDR3 DNA: TGTGTCAGCAGCTCCTACCCCGTACAGGGTAACTATGGCTACACCTTC; CDR3 protein: CVSSSYPVQGNYGYTF
clone size: .; D gene: .; V gene: TRBV10-3; J gene: TRBJ2-1; CDR3 DNA: TGTGCCATCAGTGAGTCGGACTCCTCCTACAATGAGCAGTTCTTC; CDR3 protein: CAISESDSSYNEQFF
clone size: .; D gene: .; V gene: TRBV4-1; J gene: TRBJ2-1; CDR3 DNA: TGCGCCAGCAGCCAACCAGAGAAGTGGAGTGGCAATGAGCAGTTCTTC; CDR3 protein: CASSQPEKWSGNEQFF
clone size: .; D gene: .; V gene: TRBV10-2; J gene: TRBJ2-7; CDR3 DNA: TGCGCCAGCAGCTCGAAGACGACACTCGTCTCCTACGAGCAGTACTTC; CDR3 protein: CASSSKTTLVSYEQYF
clone size: once; D gene: .; V gene: TRBV28; J gene: TRBJ1-3; CDR3 DNA: TGTGCCAGCGTTGACAGGCACTCCTCTGGAAACACCATATATTTT; CDR3 protein: CASVDRHSSGNTIYF
clone size: .; D gene: .; V gene: TRBV6-5; J gene: TRBJ2-1; CDR3 DNA: TGTGCCAGCGGCCACAATGAGCAGTTCTTC; CDR3 protein: CASGHNEQFF
clone size: .; D gene: TRBD1; V gene: TRBV5-5; J gene: TRBJ1-1; CDR3 DNA: TGTGCCAGCAACACCTGGACAGGAGACACTGAAGCTTTCTTT; CDR3 protein: CASNTWTGDTEAFF
clone size: .; D gene: TRBD1; V gene: TRBV19; J gene: TRBJ2-2; CDR3 DNA: TGTGCCATCCGCAGGGGGCACCGAACCGGGGAGCTGTTTTTT; CDR3 protein: CAIRRGHRTGELFF
clone size: once; D gene: TRBD1; V gene: TRBV5-6; J gene: TRBJ2-3; CDR3 DNA: TGTGCCAGCAGCTATAGGACAGGGAGCACAGATACGCAGTATTTT; CDR3 protein: CASSYRTGSTDTQYF
clone size: .; D gene: .; V gene: TRBV10-2; J gene: TRBJ2-7; CDR3 DNA: TGCGCCAGCAGTGGAGGGGGCTACGAGCAGTACTTC; CDR3 protein: CASSGGGYEQYF
clone size: .; D gene: .; V gene: TRBV5-1; J gene: TRBJ2-5; CDR3 DNA: TGCGCCAGCAGCTTGGGTGAAACAGGGCTTGAAGGAGAGACCCAGTACTTC; CDR3 protein: CASSLGETGLEGETQYF
clone size: .; D gene: .; V gene: TRBV5-8; J gene: TRBJ2-1; CDR3 DNA: TGTGCCAGCAGCTTGGTACAGATCCATGAGCAGTTCTTC; CDR3 protein: CASSLVQIHEQFF
clone size: .; D gene: TRBD2; V gene: TRBV4-2; J gene: TRBJ2-3; CDR3 DNA: TGTGCCAGCAGCCAGGGACTAGACGGCGGCACAGATACGCAGTATTTT; CDR3 protein: CASSQGLDGGTDTQYF
clone size: .; D gene: .; V gene: TRBV20-1; J gene: TRBJ1-1; CDR3 DNA: TGCAGTGCTAGTGGACAGACTGGCGCGAACACTGAAGCTTTCTTT; CDR3 protein: CSASGQTGANTEAFF
clone size: .; D gene: .; V gene: TRBV10-3; J gene: TRBJ2-2; CDR3 DNA: TGTGCCATCAGTGAGTCGATTGGCGGAATCACCGGGGAGCTGTTTTTT; CDR3 protein: CAISESIGGITGELFF
clone size: few; D gene: TRBD1; V gene: TRBV5-1; J gene: TRBJ2-7; CDR3 DNA: TGCGCCAGCAGCTTCTTCCCATTGGGACAGGGGGACCACGAGCAGTACTTC; CDR3 protein: CASSFFPLGQGDHEQYF
clone size: .; D gene: TRBD1; V gene: TRBV7-2; J gene: TRBJ2-5; CDR3 DNA: TGTGCCAGCAGCTTAGGAGGACAGGGGAGAGAGACCCAGTACTTC; CDR3 protein: CASSLGGQGRETQYF
clone size: .; D gene: TRBD2; V gene: TRBV7-3; J gene: TRBJ2-1; CDR3 DNA: TGTGCCAGCAGCTTAAATGTGGGACTAGTCGGCAATGAGCAGTTCTTC; CDR3 protein: CASSLNVGLVGNEQFF
clone size: .; D gene: .; V gene: TRBV3-1/TRBV3-2; J gene: TRBJ1-2; CDR3 DNA: TGTGCCAGCAGCCTGGACAGAAACTATGGCTACACCTTC; CDR3 protein: CASSLDRNYGYTF
clone size: .; D gene: .; V gene: TRBV6-5; J gene: TRBJ1-6; CDR3 DNA: TGTGCCAGCAAAAGACAGTATAATTCACCCCTCCACTTT; CDR3 protein: CASKRQYNSPLHF
clone size: .; D gene: .; V gene: TRBV15; J gene: TRBJ1-5; CDR3 DNA: TGTGCCACCAGCAGGGAACAGGGTCGGCAGCCCCAGCATTTT; CDR3 protein: CATSREQGRQPQHF
clone size: .; D gene: .; V gene: TRBV19; J gene: TRBJ1-6; CDR3 DNA: TGTGCCAGTAGTGATCCTCTGGGCCCGGGGAATTCACCCCTCCACTTT; CDR3 protein: CASSDPLGPGNSPLHF